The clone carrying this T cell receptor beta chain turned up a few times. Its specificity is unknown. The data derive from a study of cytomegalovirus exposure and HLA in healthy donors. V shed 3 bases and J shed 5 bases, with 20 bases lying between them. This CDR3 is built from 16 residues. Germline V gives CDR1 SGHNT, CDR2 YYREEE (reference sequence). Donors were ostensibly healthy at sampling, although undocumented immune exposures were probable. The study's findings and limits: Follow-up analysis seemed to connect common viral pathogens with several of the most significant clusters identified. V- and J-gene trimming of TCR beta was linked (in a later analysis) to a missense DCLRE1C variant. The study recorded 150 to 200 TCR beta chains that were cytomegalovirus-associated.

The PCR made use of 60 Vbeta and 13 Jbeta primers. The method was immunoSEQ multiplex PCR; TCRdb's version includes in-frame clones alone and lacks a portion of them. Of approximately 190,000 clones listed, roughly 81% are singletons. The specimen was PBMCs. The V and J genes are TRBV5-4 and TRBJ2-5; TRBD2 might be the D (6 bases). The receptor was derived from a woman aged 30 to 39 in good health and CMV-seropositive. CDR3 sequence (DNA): TGTGCCAGCAGCTCCCCCACAGCGGGCCTGCAGGAGACCCAGTACTTC. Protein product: CASSSPTAGLQETQYF.